This record concerns one T cell receptor beta chain sequence. CDR1 and CDR2 from the germline V gene are LNHDA and SQIVND (reference sequence). The CDR3 totals 16 residues. Trimming left V 9 bases short and J 0 bases short, with 18 bases between. This specimen comes from a study of blood T cell repertoires in COVID-19. Original methodology: It was from reference gene primer amplification that nucleated cell counts were estimated. Only in-frame clones appear in the TCRdb table, and some are missing; sequencing was by immunoSEQ multiplex PCR. V and J calls and clone size come straight from that table; D and trimming were deduced from the DNA. Of around 100,000 clones detected, around 90% appear once; the ten largest clones hold about 6.5%.

Sequencing was carried out using peripheral blood. This TCR came from a woman aged 55-75 years with acute or convalescent COVID-19. V and J are TRBV19 and TRBJ1-5, with D tentatively TRBD1 (6 bases). The CDR3 nucleotides read TGTGCCAGCCAGTCTAACAGGGCACGTAGCAATCAGCCCCAGCATTTT. Translating it yields CASQSNRARSNQPQHF. The full variable domain, completed using reference TRBV19 and TRBJ1-5, is DGGITQSPKYLFRKEGQNVTLSCEQNLNHDAMYWYRQDPGQGLRLIYYSQIVNDFQKGDIAEGYSVSREKKESFPLTVTSAQKNPTAFYLCASQSNRARSNQPQHFGDGTRLSIL.